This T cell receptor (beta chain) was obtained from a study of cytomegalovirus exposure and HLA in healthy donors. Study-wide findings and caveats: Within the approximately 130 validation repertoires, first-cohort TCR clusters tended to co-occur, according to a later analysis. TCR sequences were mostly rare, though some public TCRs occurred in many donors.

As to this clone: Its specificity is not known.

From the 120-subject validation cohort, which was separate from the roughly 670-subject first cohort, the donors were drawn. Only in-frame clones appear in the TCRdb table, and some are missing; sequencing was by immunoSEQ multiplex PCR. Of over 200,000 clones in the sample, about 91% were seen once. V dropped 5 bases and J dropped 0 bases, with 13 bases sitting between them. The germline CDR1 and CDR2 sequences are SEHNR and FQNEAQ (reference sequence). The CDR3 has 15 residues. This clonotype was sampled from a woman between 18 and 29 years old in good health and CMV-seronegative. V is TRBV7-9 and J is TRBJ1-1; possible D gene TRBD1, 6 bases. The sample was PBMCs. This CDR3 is CASSILNRVNTEAFF. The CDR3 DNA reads TGTGCCAGCAGCATACTAAACAGGGTGAACACTGAAGCTTTCTTT. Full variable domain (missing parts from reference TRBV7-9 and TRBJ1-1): DTGVSQNPRHKITKRGQNVTFRCDPISEHNRLYWYRQTLGQGPEFLTYFQNEAQLEKSRLLSDRFSAERPKGSFSTLEIQRTEQGDSAMYLCASSILNRVNTEAFFGQGTRLTVV.